This TCR beta chain was captured in a study of cytomegalovirus exposure and HLA in healthy donors. Study-level findings and limits: Earlier analysis looked at TCR beta V segments, and most were productive about 90% or about 30% of the time. In a later analysis, across HLA loci, associated TCR counts were highest for DRB1, lowest for HLA-C.

This CDR3 has 15 residues. V was trimmed by 4 bases and J by 7 bases, leaving 19 bases between them. Per germline, CDR1 LNHDA and CDR2 SQIVND (reference sequence). Amplification used 60 Vbeta primers and 13 Jbeta primers. Only in-frame clones appear in the TCRdb table, and some are missing; sequencing was by immunoSEQ multiplex PCR. The sample includes roughly 150,000 clones, about 70% of them seen just once. On this clone itself: Its antigen is unidentified.

This chain joins TRBV19 and TRBJ1-2, with a weak D call TRBD1 (6 bases). The sequenced sample consisted of PBMCs. This clonotype was sampled from a male donor in good health and CMV-seronegative. CDR3 sequence reads: CASSNRQADALGYTF. For the CDR3, the DNA is TGTGCCAGTAGTAACCGACAGGCGGATGCTCTTGGCTACACCTTC. Together with reference TRBV19 and TRBJ1-2, the CDR3 gives the full variable domain: DGGITQSPKYLFRKEGQNVTLSCEQNLNHDAMYWYRQDPGQGLRLIYYSQIVNDFQKGDIAEGYSVSREKKESFPLTVTSAQKNPTAFYLCASSNRQADALGYTFGSGTRLTVV.